This TCR beta chain was sequenced during a study of CD8+ T cells in alopecia areata. Alopecia areata patients gave lesional scalp punch biopsies and peripheral blood samples. Findings of the study overall: Normal skin contains resident alphabeta T cells, and these are also sequenced in scalp samples. Normal scalp showed lower clonality than lesional scalp, especially alopecia totalis/universalis.

Germline assignment: CDR1 MNHEY and CDR2 SMNVEV (reference sequence). The CDR3 has 14 amino acids. V lost 5 bases to trimming and J lost 4 bases; unmatched junction nucleotides: 6. In each case, RNA was isolated and then reverse transcribed into cDNA as the sequencing template. Only in-frame clones appear in the TCRdb table, and some are missing; sequencing was by immunoSEQ multiplex PCR. The table records about 82,000 clones, just over 50% of them present only once. On this clone: Its antigen is not identified.

The receptor was derived from a human donor with alopecia areata. This chain joins TRBV27 and TRBJ2-5; TRBD1 matches at 8 bases. Sequencing was performed on NKG2D-high CD8+ T cells sorted from blood. For the CDR3, the DNA is TGTGCCAGCAGTCCTCGACAGGGGCGAGAGACCCAGTACTTC. Translated, it gives CASSPRQGRETQYF.